The 21 T cell receptor beta chains listed next were all sequenced from one sample in a study of CD8+CD57+ T cells in acquired aplastic anemia. Genomic DNA, serving as template, underwent TCR beta VDJ and CDR3 profiling. MiXCR was run by TCRdb on the reads, yielding one entry per CDR3 protein. The sample holds 200,000 to 250,000 distinct CDR3 sequences, approximately 57% seen once. The sequenced material came from sorted CD4+, CD8+, or CD8+CD57+ T cells (not recorded which) from PBMCs. The receptors come from a human donor in good health.

The J gene is TRBJ2-7, the V gene TRBV10-2; TRBD2 agrees at 10 bases. CDR1 WSHSY and CDR2 SAAADI come from the germline V gene. J gave up 10 bases and V 4 bases, and 13 bases lay outside the gene matches. The CDR3 loop spans 15 amino acids. CDR3 bases: TGCGCCAGCAGTGCTTCGAAAGCGGGAGGGCCGGAACAGTACTTC. Its translation: CASSASKAGGPEQYF.

With regard to this clonotype: The junction departs from the called germline gene at one end, perhaps through a read error. The chain has TRBV2 and TRBJ2-2; 8 bases match TRBD1. The CDR3 loop spans 17 amino acids. Germline loops: CDR1 SNHLY, CDR2 FYNNEI. The DNA of the CDR3 is TGTGCCAGCTTACCCCCCAGACAGGGGACGAACACCAGGGAGCTGTTTTTT. It specifies CASLPPRQGTNTRELFF.

This clonotype was recorded many times. This rearrangement joins TRBV5-1 to TRBJ1-1; a possible D gene is TRBD1 (5 bases). The germline V gene encodes CDR1 SGHRS and CDR2 YFSETQ. Between the trimmed V and J ends, which lost 2 bases and 4 bases, there was a span of 12 bases. The CDR3 length is 14 residues. Written as DNA, the CDR3 is TGCGCCAGCAGCTTCGGTGGGGGAGGCACTGAAGCTTTCTTT. It codes for CASSFGGGGTEAFF.

V and J are TRBV7-9 and TRBJ1-1; 7 bases agree with TRBD1. The CDR3 extends over 15 amino acids. Losses at the gene ends were 7 bases for V and 0 bases for J; bases not matched to a gene: 8. CDR1 and CDR2 from the germline V gene are SEHNR and FQNEAQ (reference sequence). CDR3 in DNA: TGTGCCAGCACTCTCCCAGGGGGGGTGAACACTGAAGCTTTCTTT. Translated: CASTLPGGVNTEAFF.

The chain couples TRBV24-1 to TRBJ2-3; 11 nucleotides match TRBD2. The CDR3 sequence is 15 residues long. Germline assignment: CDR1 KGHDR and CDR2 SFDVKD. V lost 4 bases, J lost 5 bases, and 4 bases stayed unmatched. CDR3 amino acids: CATSDPGLAGDTQYF. CDR3 sequence (DNA): TGTGCCACCAGTGACCCTGGACTAGCGGGAGATACGCAGTATTTT.

The J gene is TRBJ1-1, the V gene TRBV14; D gene unclear. The length of the CDR3 is 14 residues. V was shortened by 1 base and J by 6 bases, with 12 bases between the two germline ends. Germline CDR1 is SGHDN and CDR2 is FVKESK. The CDR3 coding sequence is TGTGCCAGCAGCCAAGGTCTGAATAGGGCTGAAGCTTTCTTT. This codes for CASSQGLNRAEAFF.

This clonotype was seen repeatedly, ten times or more. The chain couples TRBV7-8 to TRBJ2-1; D is uncertain. CDR1 is SGHVS and CDR2 is FQNEAQ in the germline V gene. The CDR3 runs 12 residues. Trimming cost V 5 bases and J 10 bases, with 12 bases left between them. This chain's CDR3 is CASSPDSNEQFF. CDR3 bases: TGTGCCAGCAGCCCAGACTCCAACGAGCAGTTCTTC.

A few counts support this clonotype. The chain is built from TRBV20-1 and TRBJ1-5; D is unresolved. The CDR3 contains 12 residues. V was clipped by 3 bases and J by 2 bases, with 5 bases between them. From germline, CDR1 is DFQATT and CDR2 SNEGSKA (reference sequence). The CDR3 loop is CSARKGNQPQHF. The CDR3 nucleotides read TGCAGTGCTAGGAAGGGCAATCAGCCCCAGCATTTT.

CDR3 loop: CASSQGVGAAGYTF. The CDR3 DNA reads TGTGCCAGCAGTCAAGGGGTGGGGGCAGCTGGCTACACCTTC. The chain joins TRBV7-3 to TRBJ1-2, with D possibly matching TRBD1 (6 bases). The CDR3 has 14 amino acids. Germline lookup yields CDR1 SGHTA and CDR2 FQGTGA. The ends were cut back, 6 bases at V and 7 bases at J, with 18 bases in the middle.

This chain uses TRBV20-1 with TRBJ2-5; D unclear. This CDR3 comprises 13 residues. Trimming took off 3 bases at V and 1 base at J, with 9 bases between the two ends. CDR1 is DFQATT, CDR2 SNEGSKA, per germline (reference sequence). The CDR3 DNA reads as TGCAGTGCTAGCACCACTGGCCAAGAGACCCAGTACTTC. It codes for CSASTTGQETQYF.

The CDR3 DNA follows: TGCGCCAGCAGCTTAGGACAGGGGGCGGAGGTCACTGAAGCTTTCTTT. Protein sequence: CASSLGQGAEVTEAFF. The chain is built from TRBV5-1 and TRBJ1-1, with TRBD1 matching 11 bases. Losses at the gene ends were 2 bases for V and 4 bases for J; bases not matched to a gene: 7. CDR3 size: 16 residues. Germline CDR1 reads SGHRS; CDR2 reads YFSETQ. Drawing the rest from reference TRBV5-1 and TRBJ1-1, the complete variable domain is KAGVTQTPRYLIKTRGQQVTLSCSPISGHRSVSWYQQTPGQGLQFLFEYFSETQRNKGNFPGRFSGRQFSNSRSEMNVSTLELGDSALYLCASSLGQGAEVTEAFFGQGTRLTVV.

This chain joins TRBV19 and TRBJ1-5, with TRBD1 as a possible D gene (5 bases). The CDR3 is made up of 15 amino acids. V lost 8 bases to trimming and J lost 4 bases, with 18 bases between them. Germline CDR1 is LNHDA and CDR2 is SQIVND (reference sequence). CDR3 DNA sequence: TGTGCCAGTGCCGGACGTCGGGGCTTAAATCAGCCCCAGCATTTT. Residues: CASAGRRGLNQPQHF.

The table lists this clonotype with many counts. The chain has TRBV20-1 and TRBJ2-7; D not certain. This CDR3 has 12 residues. Germline loops: CDR1 DFQATT, CDR2 SNEGSKA (reference sequence). Trimming left V 0 bases short and J 7 bases short, with 10 bases between. In nucleotides, the CDR3 is TGCAGTGCTAGAGATATTGGCCAGGAGCAGTACTTC. Its protein product is CSARDIGQEQYF.

Only one count was recorded for this clonotype. The chain joins TRBV24-1 to TRBJ2-3; possible D gene TRBD2, 5 bases. CDR3 size: 15 residues. Trimming left V 1 base short and J 3 bases short, with 10 bases between. Germline CDR1 and CDR2: KGHDR and SFDVKD. This CDR3 is CATSDLIGGTDTQYF. The CDR3, as DNA: TGTGCCACCAGTGATTTAATCGGCGGGACAGATACGCAGTATTTT.

J is TRBJ2-6 and V is TRBV5-1; D gene unclear. Germline assignment: CDR1 SGHRS and CDR2 YFSETQ. The CDR3 is 17 residues long. Trimming left V 5 bases short and J 0 bases short, with 15 bases between. The CDR3 sequence: CASSPAETYSGANVLTF. Written as DNA, the CDR3 is TGCGCCAGCAGTCCGGCGGAAACTTACTCTGGGGCCAACGTCCTGACTTTC. The entire variable domain, with the rest obtained from reference TRBV5-1 and TRBJ2-6, is as follows: KAGVTQTPRYLIKTRGQQVTLSCSPISGHRSVSWYQQTPGQGLQFLFEYFSETQRNKGNFPGRFSGRQFSNSRSEMNVSTLELGDSALYLCASSPAETYSGANVLTFGAGSRLTVL.

The chain couples TRBV2 to TRBJ2-7; the match to TRBD2 covers 7 bases. The J call may be incorrect, as the DNA end agrees better with TRBJ2-5. Germline V gene data show CDR1 as SNHLY and CDR2 as FYNNEI. The CDR3 loop spans 17 amino acids. The CDR3 region has the DNA TGTGCCAGCAGTGATCTGGGGGGGTTTAGAAGCGGAGAGACCCAGTACTTC. Protein: CASSDLGGFRSGETQYF.

This rearrangement joins TRBV19 to TRBJ1-4; tentative D call: TRBD1 (6 bases). The CDR3 sequence is 16 residues long. Germline CDR1 reads LNHDA; CDR2 reads SQIVND (reference sequence). Trimming cost V 6 bases and J 2 bases, with 16 bases left between them. This CDR3 reads CASRRTEKRTNEKLFF. As DNA, the CDR3 is TGTGCCAGTAGGAGGACAGAAAAAAGGACTAATGAAAAACTGTTTTTT.

The chain combines TRBV7-9 with TRBJ2-5; 10 nucleotides agree with TRBD2. This CDR3 comprises 13 residues. Germline V gives CDR1 SEHNR, CDR2 FQNEAQ (reference sequence). J was trimmed by 7 bases and V by 2 bases; bases with no gene match: 1. Here the CDR3 reads CASSLIAGGTQYF. The CDR3 DNA is TGTGCCAGCAGCTTAATAGCGGGGGGGACCCAGTACTTC.

This clonotype was found many times. V is TRBV28 and J is TRBJ2-7; TRBD2 matches at 7 bases. This CDR3 has 16 amino acids. Germline V gene sequence: CDR1 MDHEN, CDR2 SYDVKM. Trimming took 8 bases from V and 3 from J; bases not matched to a gene: 16. The DNA for the CDR3 is TGTGCCAGCTGTCAGTTTACGGACGGGGAGGGCTACGAGCAGTACTTC. Translated: CASCQFTDGEGYEQYF. Supplemented by reference TRBV28 and TRBJ2-7, the full variable domain reads DVKVTQSSRYLVKRTGEKVFLECVQDMDHENMFWYRQDPGLGLRLIYFSYDVKMKEKGDIPEGYSVSREKKERFSLILESASTNQTSMYLCASCQFTDGEGYEQYFGPGTRLTVT.

This chain links TRBV2 with TRBJ1-1; no firm D call. The CDR3 has 13 amino acids. Germline CDR1 and CDR2: SNHLY and FYNNEI. Trimming took off 6 bases at V and 8 bases at J, with 16 bases between the two ends. The CDR3 nucleotides are TGTGCCAGCAGGCCCCGCGGGTCCACGGAAGCTTTCTTT. This encodes CASRPRGSTEAFF.

The genes are TRBV7-2 and TRBJ2-5; 12 nucleotides agree with TRBD2. The J segment lost 6 bases and the V segment lost 8 bases, leaving 7 bases of the junction unmatched. CDR3 length: 14 residues. The germline V gene encodes CDR1 SGHTA and CDR2 FQGNSA. CDR3 region: CASVRLAGAQTQYF. The CDR3 nucleotides are TGTGCCAGCGTCCGACTAGCGGGGGCCCAGACCCAGTACTTC.